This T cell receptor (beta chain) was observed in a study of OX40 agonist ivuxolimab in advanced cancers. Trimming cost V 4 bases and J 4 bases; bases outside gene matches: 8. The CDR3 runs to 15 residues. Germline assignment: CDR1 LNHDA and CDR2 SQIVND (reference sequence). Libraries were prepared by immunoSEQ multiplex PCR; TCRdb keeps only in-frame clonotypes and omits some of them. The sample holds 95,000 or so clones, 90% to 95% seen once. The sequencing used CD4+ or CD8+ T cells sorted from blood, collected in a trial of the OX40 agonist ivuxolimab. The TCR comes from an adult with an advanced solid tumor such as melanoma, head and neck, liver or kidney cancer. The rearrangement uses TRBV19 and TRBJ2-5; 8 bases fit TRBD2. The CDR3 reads CASSTERELIETQYF. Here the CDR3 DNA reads TGTGCCAGTAGTACCGAGCGGGAGTTGATAGAGACCCAGTACTTC.